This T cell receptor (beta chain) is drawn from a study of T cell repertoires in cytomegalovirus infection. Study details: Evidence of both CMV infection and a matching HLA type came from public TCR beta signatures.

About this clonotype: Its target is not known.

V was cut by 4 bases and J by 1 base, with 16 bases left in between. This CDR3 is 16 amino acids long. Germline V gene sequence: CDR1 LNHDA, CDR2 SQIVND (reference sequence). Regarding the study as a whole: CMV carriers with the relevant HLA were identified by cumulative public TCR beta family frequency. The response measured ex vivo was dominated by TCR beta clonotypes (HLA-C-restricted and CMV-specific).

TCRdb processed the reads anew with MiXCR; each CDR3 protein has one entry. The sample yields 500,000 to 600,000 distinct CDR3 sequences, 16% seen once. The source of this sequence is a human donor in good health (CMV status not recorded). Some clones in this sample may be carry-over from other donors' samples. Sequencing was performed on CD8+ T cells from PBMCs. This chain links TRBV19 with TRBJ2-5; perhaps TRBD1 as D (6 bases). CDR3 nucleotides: TGTGCCAGTAGTAATCGGCCCTTAGGGGGCCAAGAGACCCAGTACTTC. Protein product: CASSNRPLGGQETQYF.